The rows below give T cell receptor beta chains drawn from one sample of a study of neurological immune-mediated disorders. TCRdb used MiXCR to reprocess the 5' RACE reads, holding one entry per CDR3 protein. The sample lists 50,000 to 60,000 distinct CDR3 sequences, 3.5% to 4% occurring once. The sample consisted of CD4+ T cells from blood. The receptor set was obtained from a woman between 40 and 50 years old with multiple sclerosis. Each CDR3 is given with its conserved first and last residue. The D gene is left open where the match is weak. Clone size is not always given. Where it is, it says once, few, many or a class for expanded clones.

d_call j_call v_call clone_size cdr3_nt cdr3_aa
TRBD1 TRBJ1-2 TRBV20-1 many TGCAGTGCCGGACAGGGAGGGGGACACTATGGCTACACCTTC CSAGQGGGHYGYTF
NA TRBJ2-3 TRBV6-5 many TGTGCCAGCAGTCGGGCAGGGGTTTGGGATACGCAGTATTTT CASSRAGVWDTQYF
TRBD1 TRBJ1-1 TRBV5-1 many TGCGCCAGCAGCTTGGGACAGGGCTCCATGAACACTGAAGCTTTCTTT CASSLGQGSMNTEAFF
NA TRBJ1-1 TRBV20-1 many TGCAGTGCTAGCGGTGGAGGGAAAAAAGCTGAAGCTTTCTTT CSASGGGKKAEAFF
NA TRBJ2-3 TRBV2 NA TGTGCCAGCAGTGTCACCGGGACTTCCGGAACTACGCAGTATTTT CASSVTGTSGTTQYF
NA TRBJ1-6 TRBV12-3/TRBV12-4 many TGTGCCAGCAGTAAGAGGGACCTTCCCAATTCACCCCTCCACTTT CASSKRDLPNSPLHF
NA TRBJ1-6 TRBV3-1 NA TGTGTCAGCAGCCAGACATATTCACCCCTCCAGTTT CVSSQTYSPLQF
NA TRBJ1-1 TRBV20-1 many TGCAGTGCTAGACCTACAGGGAACACTGAAGCTTTCTTT CSARPTGNTEAFF
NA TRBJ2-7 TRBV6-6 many TGTGCCAGCAGCCGCGCGGGATTTCCCGAGCAGTACTTC CASSRAGFPEQYF
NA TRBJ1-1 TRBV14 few TGTGCCAGCAGCCAATTAGGGGGGAACACTGAAGCTTTCTTT CASSQLGGNTEAFF
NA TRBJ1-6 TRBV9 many TGTGCCAAAGTGGGCGCCTATAATTCACCCCTCCACTTT CAKVGAYNSPLHF
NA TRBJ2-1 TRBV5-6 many TGTGCCAGCAGCTTGGGGCTATGGAATGAGCAGTTCTTC CASSLGLWNEQFF
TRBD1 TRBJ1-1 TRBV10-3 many TGTGCCATCAGCCGGACAGGCTACACTGAAGCTTTCTTT CAISRTGYTEAFF
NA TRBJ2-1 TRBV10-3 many TGTGCCATCAGTGGACGGGGGGCTGAGCAGTTCTTC CAISGRGAEQFF
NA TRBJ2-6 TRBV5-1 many TGCGCCAGCAGCGGAAGGGTTATGGGGGCCAACGTCCTGACTTTC CASSGRVMGANVLTF
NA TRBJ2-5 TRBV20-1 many TGCAGTGCTAGAGATCCGGGGGGCGCGGGAGAGACCCAGTACTTC CSARDPGGAGETQYF
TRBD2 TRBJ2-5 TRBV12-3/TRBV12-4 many TGTGCCAGCAGTTTAACCTCCTATAGCGGGGGGACAGAGACCCAGTACTTC CASSLTSYSGGTETQYF